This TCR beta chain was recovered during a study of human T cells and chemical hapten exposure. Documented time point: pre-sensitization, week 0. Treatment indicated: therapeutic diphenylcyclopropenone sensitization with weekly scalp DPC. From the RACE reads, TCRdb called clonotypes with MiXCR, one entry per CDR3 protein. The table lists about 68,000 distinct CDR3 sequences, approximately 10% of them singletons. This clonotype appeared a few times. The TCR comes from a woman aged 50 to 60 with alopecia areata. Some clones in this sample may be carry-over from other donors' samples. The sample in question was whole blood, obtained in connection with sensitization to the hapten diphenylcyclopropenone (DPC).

CDR3 residues: CASRSRGTEAFF. Here the CDR3 DNA reads TGTGCCAGCAGGTCCAGGGGAACTGAAGCTTTCTTT. The chain has TRBV28 and TRBJ1-1, with D possibly TRBD1 on 6 matching bases. Trimming removed 6 bases at V and 5 bases at J, with 10 bases between. Germline V gene sequence: CDR1 MDHEN, CDR2 SYDVKM. This CDR3 comprises 12 residues.